Detailed here is one TCR beta chain. Its antigen is as yet unknown. Trimming cost V 4 bases and J 0 bases, with 5 bases left between them. This CDR3 contains 12 residues. The germline V gene has CDR1 SQVTM and CDR2 ANQGSEA. TCRdb reprocessed the reads with MiXCR, giving one entry per CDR3 protein. The table lists roughly 87,000 distinct CDR3 sequences, about 29% of them singletons. The record originates from a study of T cell repertoires in cytomegalovirus infection. The sequenced sample was CD8+ T cells from cultured PBMCs, obtained from culture after CMV antigen stimulation. This TCR was sampled from a human donor in good health (CMV status not recorded). Some clones in this sample may be carry-over from other donors' samples. The chain combines TRBV29-1 with TRBJ2-3; D call uncertain. DNA of the CDR3: TGCAGCGTTGTTGATAGCACAGATACGCAGTATTTT. It is translated as CSVVDSTDTQYF.